These T cell receptor beta chains were read from a single sample in a study of T cells in Graves' hyperthyroidism and ophthalmopathy. In TCRdb, the multiplex PCR reads were re-called with MiXCR into one record per CDR3 protein. The sample lists about 420,000 distinct CDR3 sequences; approximately 14% were seen once. Sequencing used blood. All receptors come from a woman younger than 35 with Graves' hyperthyroidism. Each CDR3 is given with its conserved first and last residue.

cdr3_length j_call v_call cdr3_aa
13 TRBJ1-2 TRBV12-3/TRBV12-4 CASSSASIYGYTF
14 TRBJ1-1 TRBV30 CAWKGDSYYTEAFF
12 TRBJ2-5 TRBV5-1 CASSSDSETQYF
15 TRBJ2-5 TRBV5-1 CASSLKPGRAETQYF
16 TRBJ2-5 TRBV5-1 CASSSSGLAGPETQYF
14 TRBJ2-1 TRBV11-3 CASSRQGTLNEQFF
14 TRBJ1-2 TRBV30 CAWSGLGTAVTLTF
13 TRBJ1-2 TRBV12-3/TRBV12-4 CASSLVGVDGYTF
15 TRBJ1-3 TRBV3-1 CASSQDPGLGNTIYF
14 TRBJ1-2 TRBV3-1 CASSQEAIGYGYTF
19 TRBJ2-2 TRBV12-3/TRBV12-4 CASSSGSGGAGQHTGELFF
15 TRBJ2-5 TRBV9 CASSTSGGARETQYF
10 TRBJ2-1 TRBV20-1 CSAGGNEQFF
15 TRBJ1-3 TRBV12-3/TRBV12-4 CASSLLGSHGDTIYF
14 TRBJ2-2 TRBV27 CASSLLQGNGELFF
16 TRBJ1-2 TRBV20-1 CSAREMARDSIYGYTF
11 TRBJ2-1 TRBV30 CAWSVGVDRFF
13 TRBJ2-1 TRBV15 CATSRDLAGEQFF
13 TRBJ1-1 TRBV30 CAWTRQGNTEAFF
13 TRBJ2-3 TRBV29-1 CSVGRVLTDTQYF
12 TRBJ2-4 TRBV5-5 CASYGDKNIQYF
15 TRBJ2-5 TRBV3-1 CASSPPGRERETQYF
14 TRBJ2-7 TRBV18 CASSLSRDSYEQYF
17 TRBJ2-3 TRBV29-1 CSVALGSGGRLPDTQYF
16 TRBJ2-1 TRBV28 CASSLWRASNYNEQFF
17 TRBJ2-3 TRBV3-1 CASSGPGLAVSTDTQYF
14 TRBJ1-3 TRBV7-9 CASRRGTEGNTIYF
14 TRBJ1-2 TRBV5-8 CASSSRDGNYGYTF
16 TRBJ2-1 TRBV4-1 CASSQLDLISNNEQFF
11 TRBJ2-3 TRBV5-1 CASSSTDTQYF
14 TRBJ1-2 TRBV24-1 CATSDSGVSYGYTF
14 TRBJ1-2 TRBV27 CASSFRGPSYGYTF
14 TRBJ1-2 TRBV3-1 CASSQTGQGDGYTF
16 TRBJ1-5 TRBV2 CASSTSTGDRNQPQHF
15 TRBJ2-7 TRBV12-3/TRBV12-4 CASSPHRASSYEQYF
15 TRBJ1-5 TRBV7-8 CASSLGRTLNQPQHF
16 TRBJ2-2 TRBV7-9 CTSSLSAAGGTGELFF
11 TRBJ2-1 TRBV11-2 CASGGHNEQFF
14 TRBJ1-2 TRBV18 CASSGVSDDYGYTF
12 TRBJ2-3 TRBV20-1 CSARGSTDTQYF
13 TRBJ1-3 TRBV28 CASSIETRNTIYF
16 TRBJ2-3 TRBV29-1 CAAGGTGTGLSHTQYF
13 TRBJ2-3 TRBV19 CASSPRDREKQYF
14 TRBJ2-3 TRBV7-6 CASTGQVATDTQYF
19 TRBJ2-1 TRBV7-3 CASSLTGIVGLNFGGEQFF